This TCR beta chain was found in a study of molecular identifiers for immune sequencing clone quantification. Study findings and constraints: Clones with over 20 RNA copies captured over 99% of effector molecules but under 1% of naive ones.

Germline CDR1 is MNHEY and CDR2 is SMNVEV (reference sequence). This CDR3 has 13 amino acids. Regarding this clonotype: What it binds is unknown. A read error may account for a junction end that differs from germline.

RNA fractions of 10%, 30% or 50% and about 18,000 to 1,100,000 sorted cells were the source of naive CD8 libraries. Based on a CD8+CD4-CCR7+CD45RA+ profile, naive CD8 T cells were sorted. Previously reported methods and listed TCR primers produced the bulk TCR libraries. TCRdb redid the calling of the PCR reads with MiXCR, one entry per CDR3 protein. The sample contains approximately 590,000 distinct CDR3 sequences, 25% of which appear only once. This receptor was identified in a human donor in good health. Some libraries in this study had Jurkat cell RNA spiked in. Material for sequencing was naive CD8+ T cells from blood, with Jurkat cell RNA spiked in. This sample's subset: FACS-sorted CD8+CD4-CCR7+CD45RA+ naive T cells. The chain employs TRBV27 and TRBJ2-1; D may be TRBD1 (6 bases). DNA for the CDR3: TGTACCAGCAGTCTCGTACAGGGCAATGAGCAGTTCTTC. Amino acids: CTSSLVQGNEQFF.